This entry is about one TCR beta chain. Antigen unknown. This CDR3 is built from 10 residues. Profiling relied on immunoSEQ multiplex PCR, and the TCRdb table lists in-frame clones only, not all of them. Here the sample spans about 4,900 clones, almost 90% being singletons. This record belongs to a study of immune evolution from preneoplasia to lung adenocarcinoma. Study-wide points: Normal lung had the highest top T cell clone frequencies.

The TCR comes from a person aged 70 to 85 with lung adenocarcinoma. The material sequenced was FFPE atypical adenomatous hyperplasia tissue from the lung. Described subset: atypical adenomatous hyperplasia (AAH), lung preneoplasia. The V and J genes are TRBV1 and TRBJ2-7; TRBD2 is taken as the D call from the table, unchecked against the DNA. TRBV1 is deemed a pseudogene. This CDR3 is CTSWSDEQYF. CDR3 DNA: TGCACCAGCTGGAGTGACGAGCAGTACTTC.